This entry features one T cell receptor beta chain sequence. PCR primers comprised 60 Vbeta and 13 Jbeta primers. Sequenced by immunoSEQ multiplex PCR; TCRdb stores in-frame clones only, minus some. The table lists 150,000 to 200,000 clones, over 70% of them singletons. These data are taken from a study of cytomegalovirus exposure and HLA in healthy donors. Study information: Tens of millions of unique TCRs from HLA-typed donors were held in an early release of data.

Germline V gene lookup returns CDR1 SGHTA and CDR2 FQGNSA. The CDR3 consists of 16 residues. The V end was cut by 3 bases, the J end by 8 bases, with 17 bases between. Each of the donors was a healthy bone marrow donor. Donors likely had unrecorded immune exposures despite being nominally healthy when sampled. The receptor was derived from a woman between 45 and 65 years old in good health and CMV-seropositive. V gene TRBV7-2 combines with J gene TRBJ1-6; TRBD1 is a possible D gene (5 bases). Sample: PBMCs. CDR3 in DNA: TGTGCCAGCAGCTTGGCGGGGCAGGGAAGTGATTCACCCCTCCACTTT. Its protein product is CASSLAGQGSDSPLHF.